A selection of T cell receptor beta chains follows, all from one sample in a study of blood T cell repertoires in COVID-19. TCRdb keeps only in-frame clones here, not all; method: immunoSEQ multiplex PCR. This sample has 200,000 to 250,000 clones, with roughly 88% found just once. Sequenced input: peripheral blood. Source of these receptors: a man older than 75 with acute or convalescent COVID-19. Each CDR3 is given with its conserved first and last residue. The D gene is left open where the match is weak. Expanded clones get a size class; other rows say once, few or many, or leave the size out.

d_gene | j_gene | abundance | v_gene | CDR3nt | CDR3aa
TRBD1 | TRBJ1-1 | . | TRBV28 | TGTGCCAGCAGGACGGGACAGACGAACACTGAAGCTTTCTTT | CASRTGQTNTEAFF
. | TRBJ2-2 | . | TRBV5-4 | TGTGCCAGCAGCCTACAGGGGGGGACCGGGGAGCTGTTTTTT | CASSLQGGTGELFF
. | TRBJ2-1 | . | TRBV7-3 | TGTGCCAGCAGCTTAGCAGGGGTCAATGAGCAGTTCTTC | CASSLAGVNEQFF
TRBD1 | TRBJ2-7 | . | TRBV3-1/TRBV3-2 | TGTGCCAGCAGCCAACAGGGGGCGAGGGAGCAGTACTTC | CASSQQGAREQYF
. | TRBJ2-3 | . | TRBV9 | TGTGCCAGCAGCGTCGGGACTTCAGAAGGAGATACGCAGTATTTT | CASSVGTSEGDTQYF
TRBD2 | TRBJ2-1 | . | TRBV2 | TGTGCCAGCAAAAGCGGGAATAACAATGAGCAGTTCTTC | CASKSGNNNEQFF
TRBD1 | TRBJ1-4 | . | TRBV5-1 | TGCGCCAGCAGCTTGACAGGGGGGCATGAAAAACTGTTTTTT | CASSLTGGHEKLFF
. | TRBJ1-5 | . | TRBV5-5 | TGTGCCAGCAGCTTTATAGGGGGTCAGCCCCAGCATTTT | CASSFIGGQPQHF
TRBD1 | TRBJ1-4 | . | TRBV6-5 | TGTGCCAGCACCCGGGCGGGACAGAAAAATGAAAAACTGTTTTTT | CASTRAGQKNEKLFF
TRBD1 | TRBJ1-1 | . | TRBV6-5 | TGTGCCAGCAGCAGTAGGGGGCTGGTAGCTTTCTTT | CASSSRGLVAFF
TRBD1 | TRBJ1-2 | . | TRBV2 | TGTGCCAGCCATAGACAGGGGCGCCTCTATAACTATGGCTACACCTTC | CASHRQGRLYNYGYTF
TRBD1 | TRBJ1-2 | . | TRBV28 | TGTGCCAGCAGTACGGGACAGATCTATGGCTACACCTTC | CASSTGQIYGYTF
TRBD2 | TRBJ2-5 | . | TRBV4-2 | TGTGCCAGCAGCTACTCCGGACTAGTGGGGGAGACCCAGTACTTC | CASSYSGLVGETQYF
. | TRBJ1-3 | few | TRBV28 | TGTGCCAGCAGTCCTACAGGGACACGGGGAAACACCATATATTTT | CASSPTGTRGNTIYF
. | TRBJ1-6 | . | TRBV5-1 | TGCGCCAGCAGATCGGGAAGCTCGAATTCACCCCTCCACTTT | CASRSGSSNSPLHF
. | TRBJ2-7 | . | TRBV18 | TGTGCCAGCTCACCCCTGGAGGGGGGGGTGAACGAGCAGTACTTC | CASSPLEGGVNEQYF
. | TRBJ1-4 | once | TRBV5-1 | TGCGCCAGCAGCTTTCGACAGGCAGACGAAAAACTGTTTTTT | CASSFRQADEKLFF
TRBD1 | TRBJ1-1 | . | TRBV6-5 | TGTGCCAGCAGTTACGGGACAGGCGGACTTGGAGCTTTCTTT | CASSYGTGGLGAFF
. | TRBJ1-6 | . | TRBV27 | TGTGCCAGCAGTCTCGACCGGGGGGAAAGGGCACCCCTCCACTTT | CASSLDRGERAPLHF
. | TRBJ2-1 | . | TRBV18 | TGTGCCAGCTCACCACCTGAGACTAGAGCTGAGCAGTTCTTC | CASSPPETRAEQFF
TRBD1 | TRBJ2-2 | . | TRBV5-5 | TGTGCCAGCAGATCCCAGGGGGTGAACACCGGGGAGCTGTTTTTT | CASRSQGVNTGELFF